Following are 25 T cell receptor beta chains from one sample sequenced in a study of cytomegalovirus exposure and HLA in healthy donors. PCR amplification relied on 60 Vbeta primers (plus 13 Jbeta primers). The assay was immunoSEQ multiplex PCR, and TCRdb's table has in-frame clones only and misses some. This table holds about 250,000 clones, roughly 80% found once. Sequencing used PBMCs. The receptors here all came from a girl aged 2-10 years in good health and CMV-seronegative.

The rearrangement links TRBV9 to TRBJ2-2, with D possibly TRBD1 on 6 matching bases. Trimming pared 2 bases from V and 0 bases from J, leaving 8 bases between. The CDR3 length is 15 residues. Germline values: CDR1 SGDLS, CDR2 YYNGEE. The CDR3: CASSVGQANTGELFF. In DNA, the CDR3 is TGTGCCAGCAGCGTGGGACAAGCGAACACCGGGGAGCTGTTTTTT.

The chain uses TRBV28 and TRBJ1-1; possible D gene TRBD1, 6 bases. Germline V gene sequence: CDR1 MDHEN, CDR2 SYDVKM. Trimming removed 7 bases at V and 11 bases at J, with 17 bases between. This CDR3 has 12 amino acids. CDR3 DNA sequence: TGTGCCAGCACGGCAGGGGAGGGTCGGGCTTTCTTT. This translates into CASTAGEGRAFF.

This chain uses TRBV7-2 with TRBJ1-4, with D uncertain. The CDR3 covers 15 residues. Trimming took off 3 bases at V and 1 base at J, with 9 bases between the two ends. Looked up from germline, CDR1 is SGHTA and CDR2 is FQGNSA. CDR3 in amino acids: CASSFQTGTNEKLFF. The DNA of the CDR3 is TGTGCCAGCAGCTTCCAGACGGGAACTAATGAAAAACTGTTTTTT. Using reference TRBV7-2 and TRBJ1-4 for the parts outside the CDR3, the full variable domain is GAGVSQSPSNKVTEKGKDVELRCDPISGHTALYWYRQSLGQGLEFLIYFQGNSAPDKSGLPSDRFSAERTGGSVSTLTIQRTQQEDSAVYLCASSFQTGTNEKLFFGSGTQLSVL.

The V call is TRBV27, the J call TRBJ1-6; possible D gene TRBD1, 5 bases. This CDR3 region has 14 residues. Trimming shortened V by 0 bases and J by 15 bases, and 15 bases separated the two germline ends. Germline assignment: CDR1 MNHEY and CDR2 SMNVEV (reference sequence). The CDR3 DNA reads as TGTGCCAGCAGTTTATCCGACCAGGGAATAGACCTCCACTTT. It codes for CASSLSDQGIDLHF.

The J gene is TRBJ1-5, the V gene TRBV11-2; D not certain. This CDR3 has 14 residues. Per the germline V gene, CDR1 is SGHAT and CDR2 is FQNNGV. V was shortened by 1 base and J by 3 bases, with 7 bases between the two germline ends. The CDR3: CASSLVGDNQPQHF. CDR3 in DNA: TGTGCCAGCAGCTTAGTCGGGGACAATCAGCCCCAGCATTTT.

This CDR3 reads CASSPLTGVSNQPQHF. The DNA of the CDR3 is TGTGCCAGCAGTCCACTCACAGGGGTGAGCAATCAGCCCCAGCATTTT. J is TRBJ1-5 and V is TRBV28; 7 bases map to TRBD1. J was trimmed by 1 base and V by 5 bases; bases with no gene match: 8. The germline V gene encodes CDR1 MDHEN and CDR2 SYDVKM. This CDR3 comprises 16 residues. The entire variable domain, with the rest obtained from reference TRBV28 and TRBJ1-5, is as follows: DVKVTQSSRYLVKRTGEKVFLECVQDMDHENMFWYRQDPGLGLRLIYFSYDVKMKEKGDIPEGYSVSREKKERFSLILESASTNQTSMYLCASSPLTGVSNQPQHFGDGTRLSIL.

CDR3 bases: TGTGCCAGCAGTTACTATGTTGGGGGCGAATACGAGCAGTACTTC. Translation gives CASSYYVGGEYEQYF. The chain recombines TRBV6-5 with TRBJ2-7; tentatively, D is TRBD1 (6 bases). The CDR3 covers 15 residues. V dropped 1 base and J dropped 4 bases, with 14 bases sitting between them. Germline V gene sequence: CDR1 MNHEY, CDR2 SVGAGI.

The rearrangement links TRBV15 to TRBJ2-2, with 7 bases identical to TRBD2. V gave up 5 bases and J gave up 2 bases; unmatched junction bases: 2. The CDR3 length is 14 residues. CDR1 and CDR2 from the germline V gene are LNHNV and YYDKDF (reference sequence). As DNA, the CDR3 is TGTGCCACCAGCGAGGGACTAAACACCGGGGAGCTGTTTTTT. It specifies CATSEGLNTGELFF.

The chain couples TRBV7-3 to TRBJ2-1, with 11 bases lining up with TRBD1. With 5 bases clipped from V and 12 bases from J, the junction kept 9 bases outside the gene matches. The CDR3 sequence is 14 residues long. Germline CDR1 is SGHTA and CDR2 is FQGTGA. As DNA, the CDR3 is TGTGCCAGCAGCCTCGGACAGGGGGCAAAGGCGCAGTTCTTC. It translates to CASSLGQGAKAQFF.

The V gene is TRBV9, the J gene TRBJ1-1; TRBD1 might be the D (6 bases). Between the trimmed V and J ends, which lost 0 bases and 1 base, there was a span of 16 bases. CDR3 length: 17 residues. Germline values: CDR1 SGDLS, CDR2 YYNGEE. The CDR3 bases are TGTGCCAGCAGCGTAGGGGGACAATCCCCCGAGAACACTGAAGCTTTCTTT. It encodes CASSVGGQSPENTEAFF.

A few counts support this clone. CDR3 coding DNA: TGTGCCAGCAGCTTAGGGCTCCGTTACCGCACAGATACGCAGTATTTT. Its protein is CASSLGLRYRTDTQYF. The chain joins TRBV7-9 to TRBJ2-3; D call uncertain. Between the trimmed V and J ends, which lost 1 base and 1 base, there was a span of 12 bases. The CDR3 totals 16 residues. CDR1 is SEHNR and CDR2 is FQNEAQ in the germline V gene (reference sequence).

This chain connects TRBV5-1 to TRBJ1-2; 8 nucleotides agree with TRBD1. The CDR3 totals 18 residues. The junction had 14 bases not matched to a gene; V was cut back by 3 bases and J by 1 base. Germline CDR1 and CDR2: SGHRS and YFSETQ. CDR3 nucleotide sequence: TGCGCCAGCAGCTGGATCAGGACAGGGCCCATTGATAACTATGGCTACACCTTC. Its translation is CASSWIRTGPIDNYGYTF.

This clone was seen a handful of times. The chain uses TRBV15 and TRBJ1-5; 9 positions agree with TRBD1. Germline V gene sequence: CDR1 LNHNV, CDR2 YYDKDF (reference sequence). Losses at the gene ends were 5 bases for V and 2 bases for J; bases not matched to a gene: 4. This CDR3 spans 15 amino acids. In DNA form, the CDR3 reads TGTGCCACCAGCGGGGACAGGGAGCGCAATCAGCCCCAGCATTTT. Translating it yields CATSGDRERNQPQHF. Combining the CDR3 with reference TRBV15 and TRBJ1-5 gives the whole variable domain DAMVIQNPRYQVTQFGKPVTLSCSQTLNHNVMYWYQQKSSQAPKLLFHYYDKDFNNEADTPDNFQSRRPNTSFCFLDIRSPGLGDTAMYLCATSGDRERNQPQHFGDGTRLSIL.

The V call is TRBV19, the J call TRBJ2-5; the match to TRBD1 covers 8 bases. The CDR3 contains 14 residues. Germline trimming cut 1 base from V and 4 bases from J; bases unmatched to any gene: 2. Germline CDR1 and CDR2: LNHDA and SQIVND (reference sequence). The CDR3 sequence is CASSIVDRGETQYF. CDR3 DNA sequence: TGTGCCAGTAGTATAGTCGACAGGGGAGAGACCCAGTACTTC.

The chain is built from TRBV28 and TRBJ2-7; 11 bases fit TRBD1. The CDR3 is made up of 15 amino acids. Germline V gives CDR1 MDHEN, CDR2 SYDVKM. Losses at the gene ends were 6 bases for V and 3 bases for J; bases not matched to a gene: 7. CDR3 in amino acids: CASSGTGGPNYEQYF. CDR3 coding DNA: TGTGCCAGCAGCGGGACAGGGGGACCTAACTACGAGCAGTACTTC.

This rearrangement joins TRBV4-2 to TRBJ2-3; D may be TRBD2 (5 bases). Trimming took 0 bases from V and 0 from J, leaving 10 bases between them. Germline V gene lookup returns CDR1 LGHNA and CDR2 YNFKEQ. The CDR3 spans 16 residues. CDR3 loop: CASSQEATGSTDTQYF. DNA of the CDR3: TGTGCCAGCAGCCAAGAGGCGACGGGGAGCACAGATACGCAGTATTTT.

The V and J genes are TRBV16 and TRBJ2-7; TRBD2 agrees at 11 bases. V lost 4 bases and J lost 0; bases outside the gene matches: 5. The CDR3 is made up of 16 amino acids. Per the germline V gene, CDR1 is KGHSY and CDR2 is FQNENV. The CDR3, as DNA: TGTGCCAGCAGCCCCCAAACTAGCGGGAGCTCCTACGAGCAGTACTTC. Amino acid sequence: CASSPQTSGSSYEQYF. Full variable domain (rest looked up from reference TRBV16 and TRBJ2-7): GEEVAQTPKHLVRGEGQKAKLYCAPIKGHSYVFWYQQVLKNEFKFLISFQNENVFDETGMPKERFSAKCLPNSPCSLEIQATKLEDSAVYFCASSPQTSGSSYEQYFGPGTRLTVT.

This sequence joins TRBV10-2 and TRBJ2-1, with TRBD2 matching over 10 bases. Germline CDR1 is WSHSY and CDR2 is SAAADI. The CDR3 is made up of 16 amino acids. The ends lost 8 bases at V and 3 bases at J; junction bases unmatched: 10. The CDR3 protein is CASLAELAGLYNEQFF. The CDR3 DNA reads TGCGCCAGCCTGGCAGAACTAGCGGGACTCTACAATGAGCAGTTCTTC.

This clone was detected a few times. The chain has TRBV18 and TRBJ1-3, with a weak D call TRBD1 (6 bases). V lost 0 bases to trimming and J lost 4 bases, with 13 bases between them. The germline V gene has CDR1 KGHSH and CDR2 LQKENI. There are 16 residues in the CDR3. CDR3 in amino acids: CASSPPGTSGGNTIYF. The CDR3 DNA reads as TGTGCCAGCTCACCACCTGGGACATCGGGAGGAAACACCATATATTTT.

V and J are TRBV27 and TRBJ2-7; a possible D gene is TRBD2 (5 bases). V was trimmed by 4 bases and J by 2 bases, leaving 21 bases between them. Germline-derived CDR1 and CDR2 are MNHEY and SMNVEV (reference sequence). The CDR3 extends over 17 amino acids. The CDR3 loop reads CASSSRMRGSRAYEQYF. The CDR3 DNA reads TGTGCCAGCAGTTCCCGCATGAGAGGGTCGAGGGCCTACGAGCAGTACTTC.

The rearrangement joins TRBV6-5 to TRBJ1-5; D is possibly TRBD1 (6 bases). Deletions cut 4 bases from V and 7 bases from J, with 11 bases between. Germline CDR1 and CDR2: MNHEY and SVGAGI. The CDR3 spans 13 residues. For the CDR3, the DNA is TGTGCCAGCAGTTCCCACAGGGACCAGCCCCAGCATTTT. Protein: CASSSHRDQPQHF.

This CDR3 reads CASSTHQRATIETQYF. The DNA for the CDR3 is TGTGCCAGCAGCACCCACCAACGAGCGACGATCGAGACCCAGTACTTC. The chain carries TRBV14 and TRBJ2-5; D call uncertain. In germline, CDR1 is SGHDN, CDR2 FVKESK. V gave up 5 bases and J gave up 5 bases, with 21 bases separating them. This CDR3 is 16 amino acids long.

The rearrangement uses TRBV7-2 and TRBJ2-1, with D uncertain. V was cut by 5 bases and J by 2 bases, with 16 bases left in between. CDR3 length equals 16 residues. Germline loops: CDR1 SGHTA, CDR2 FQGNSA. CDR3 nucleotides: TGTGCCAGCAGCCTCTTTCACGGGTCGGCCTACAATGAGCAGTTCTTC. Amino acids: CASSLFHGSAYNEQFF.

This clone showed up just a few times. The chain has TRBV5-4 and TRBJ2-1, with 7 bases that match TRBD1. Germline V gene data show CDR1 as SGHNT and CDR2 as YYREEE (reference sequence). CDR3 length equals 15 residues. Trimming cost V 6 bases and J 4 bases; bases outside gene matches: 10. The chain's CDR3 is CASIRGTDSYNEQFF. As DNA, the CDR3 is TGTGCCAGCATTAGGGGGACAGACTCATACAATGAGCAGTTCTTC.

This clone was detected only once. The chain recombines TRBV28 with TRBJ2-1; 9 positions match TRBD2. CDR1 and CDR2 from the germline V gene are MDHEN and SYDVKM. The CDR3 sequence is 15 residues long. Unmatched junction bases numbered 8, after V lost 3 bases and J lost 8 bases. CDR3 protein: CASSFRTSEIDEQFF. The CDR3 nucleotides read TGTGCCAGCAGTTTTAGGACTAGCGAGATCGATGAGCAGTTCTTC.